This TCR beta chain derives from a study of post-analysis software for immune sequencing data (dated by TCRdb to between 2014 and 2017). Study-level background: Disease courses on record covered relapsing-remitting, secondary progressive and progressive-relapsing multiple sclerosis, though some patients had no subtype annotation. Patient repertoires were compared against around 10 previously published healthy control repertoires from donors aged 6 to 25 years. A subset of samples was prepared in parallel using single-end sample barcoding, then pooled and co-amplified after Illumina adapter ligation.

What the research found in general, with its limitations: The multiple sclerosis patient group was slightly younger than the control group. Patients showed significantly higher frequencies than controls for a handful of TRBV segments, among them TRBV5-6, TRBV5-1 and TRBV20-1. Direct clustering with F measure revealed strong co-clustering of samples prepared in the same batch, which led to a batch-effect correction. Normalized Chao1 diversity was significantly lower in multiple sclerosis patients than controls, suggesting substantial peripheral T-cell clonal expansion.

To note about this clonotype: The target of this receptor is not known. No much larger clone exists at a distance of one base, and base qualities are not known.

The germline V gene sets CDR1 to SQVTM and CDR2 to ANQGSEA. Trimming accounts for 5 bases at V and 0 bases at J, while the number of junction bases matched to no gene is 4. From the cysteine up to the phenylalanine, the CDR3 has a length of 16 residues. Of the read, only the CDR3 DNA is kept; its 48 bases are in frame from base 1. To prepare the library, PCR was applied. The instrument given in TCRdb is Illumina HiSeq 2500. Unique molecular identifiers were incorporated into TCR beta cDNA libraries to reduce PCR and sequencing biases. Roughly 500,000 cDNA molecules were obtained for every 1 to 10 million input T cells, so each molecule roughly corresponded to one T cell. The patient libraries were prepared and sequenced using the same protocol as the earlier healthy control dataset. Within a given batch, samples were prepared together, multiplexed and sequenced on the same HiSeq lane. On the authors' methods: Raw barcoded reads were processed with MIGEC, discarding single-read molecular identifier groups before consensus assembly and CDR3 extraction. VDJtools was used for post-analysis of the clonotype tables, and diversity was normalized by down-sampling every dataset to the size of the smallest sample. Repertoire overlap clustering matched CDR3 amino acid but not nucleotide sequences to correct batch-related cross-sample contamination. TCRdb cleaned the public reads at Q25 with fastp, built clones with MiXCR and kept in-frame beta chains. Each entry merges the rows of one CDR3 protein and shows their most common DNA and genes. None of the V and J calls come from the authors' own analysis; TCRdb made them. For this sample there are 750,000 to 900,000 distinct CDR3 sequences; roughly 46% appear just once. The top ten hold 4.9% of the sample.

To demonstrate the VDJtools post-analysis software, TCR beta repertoires were profiled from the peripheral blood of roughly 12 young patients with multiple sclerosis. The multiple sclerosis patients were children and adolescents ranging in age from about 6 to 17 years. This receptor chain uses TRBV29-1 and TRBJ2-1, with TRBD2 matching 13 junction bases. The clonotype comes from a girl aged 10 to 17 with multiple sclerosis. Sequenced sample: blood. The nucleotide sequence is TGCAGCGTTTCCGGACTAGCGGGAGTCTCCTACAATGAGCAGTTCTTC. This translates into CSVSGLAGVSYNEQFF.